The 6 T cell receptor beta chains below come from one sample, sequenced in a study of early T cells in non-severe SARS-CoV-2 infection (dated by TCRdb to the early 2020s). The library relied on 5' RACE. Sequencing was carried out with a NextSeq 500. In-frame beta chains were kept once TCRdb had trimmed the public reads at Q25 with fastp and called clones with MiXCR. A single entry per CDR3 protein holds the most common genes and DNA from its merged rows. The sample table lists about 70,000 distinct CDR3 sequences, about 4.9% of them with a count of one. Jointly, the top ten make up 3% to 4.5% of the sample. The sequencing used whole blood, collected at baseline. These TCRs come from an adult who was a healthcare worker with PCR-confirmed SARS-CoV-2 infection or an uninfected control (not recorded which). The donor label of this sample is uncertain.

This sequence joins TRBV6-6 and TRBJ2-7, with D unresolved. CDR3 length: 14 residues. Per the germline V gene, CDR1 is MNHNY and CDR2 is SVGAGI (reference sequence). Trimming took 4 bases from V and 2 from J, leaving 12 bases between them. The DNA for the CDR3 is TGTGCCAGCAGTTGGACCGATCTTGCCTACGAGCAGTACTTC. Residues: CASSWTDLAYEQYF.

As to this clonotype: A much larger clone lies one base from this, so it may be a read error. The chain has TRBV29-1 and TRBJ2-7; possibly TRBD1 for D (6 bases). Germline V lookup: CDR1 SQVTM, CDR2 ANQGSEA. This CDR3 has 12 residues. Between the trimmed V and J ends, which lost 7 bases and 3 bases, there was a span of 13 bases. CDR3 region: CSAVPGDYEQYF. The CDR3 DNA is TGCAGCGCTGTTCCAGGGGACTACGAGCAGTACTTC.

The table lists this clonotype with many counts. V and J are TRBV12-3 or TRBV12-4 and TRBJ2-3, with D tentatively TRBD1 (5 bases). The ends were cut back, 5 bases at V and 4 bases at J, with 16 bases in the middle. The CDR3 contains 15 residues. The CDR3 nucleotides read TGTGCCAGCAGTCTGGACATACCCAATTCAGATACGCAGTATTTT. Protein product: CASSLDIPNSDTQYF.

The gene calls are TRBV7-8 and TRBJ1-3; D not resolved. The CDR3 contains 13 residues. The ends were cut back, 1 base at V and 2 bases at J, with 3 bases in the middle. Per germline, CDR1 SGHVS and CDR2 FQNEAQ. In DNA form, the CDR3 reads TGTGCCAGCAGCTTAGGGCCTGGAAACACCATATATTTT. Amino acid sequence: CASSLGPGNTIYF.

V usage is TRBV9 and J usage is TRBJ2-7; TRBD2 is a possible D gene (6 bases). This CDR3 spans 16 amino acids. Trimming took 0 bases from V and 1 from J, leaving 14 bases between them. The germline CDR1 and CDR2 sequences are SGDLS and YYNGEE. The CDR3 nucleotides are TGTGCCAGCAGCGTAGAAGCGGTCGCGGGATCCTACGAGCAGTACTTC. This translates into CASSVEAVAGSYEQYF.

This clonotype occurred a few times. This chain connects TRBV12-3 or TRBV12-4 to TRBJ1-4; D unresolved. The V and J ends lost 3 bases and 4 bases respectively, with 6 bases between them. CDR3 length: 13 amino acids. The CDR3 is CASSLNSNEKLFF. As DNA, the CDR3 is TGTGCCAGCAGTTTGAACAGTAATGAAAAACTGTTTTTT.